This T cell receptor beta chain was sequenced for a study of CD8 T cells in ankylosing spondylitis. By quantitative 5'-RACE with molecular barcodes, the TCR beta libraries were made. One entry per CDR3 protein results from TCRdb running MiXCR on the 5' RACE reads. The sample yields roughly 700,000 distinct CDR3 sequences, 19% seen once. In germline, CDR1 is SNHLY, CDR2 FYNNEI. The ends lost 8 bases at V and 3 bases at J; junction bases unmatched: 7. The CDR3 sequence is 15 residues long. Notes on this clonotype: Its antigen is not identified.

General observations from the study: A TCR beta motif made of 7 to 9 highly homologous variants seemed typical of ankylosing spondylitis blood. Earlier work had already found some motif variants in reactive arthritis synovial fluid and blood.

Input material: blood, either unsorted or a sorted T cell fraction (not recorded which). The TCR was taken from a male donor with ankylosing spondylitis. The chain employs TRBV2 and TRBJ2-2; 9 bases map to TRBD2. The CDR3 DNA is TGTGCCAGCCGACGGACTAGCGTTGACACCGGGGAGCTGTTTTTT. Protein product: CASRRTSVDTGELFF.